This section outlines one T cell receptor (beta chain) sequence together with its context. This sample stems from a study of shared clonotypes between healthy human individuals. CDR1 and CDR2 from the germline V gene are SGHRS and YFSETQ. The CDR3 has 16 residues. V was shortened by 0 bases and J by 2 bases, with 14 bases between the two germline ends. Profiled with immunoSEQ multiplex PCR; TCRdb holds only in-frame clones, not every one. The data show 2 million to 2.5 million clones, about 90% seen once. Sequencing was performed on naive CD4+ T cells from PBMCs. Subset indicated: CD45RA+ positively selected. The TCR was taken from a man younger than 35 in good health. Some clones in this sample may be carry-over from other donors' samples. The V gene is TRBV5-1, the J gene TRBJ2-5; D is possibly TRBD1 (6 bases). CDR3 protein: CASSLGDMAFQETQYF. The CDR3 bases are TGCGCCAGCAGCTTGGGGGACATGGCTTTTCAAGAGACCCAGTACTTC. The whole variable domain, filled in from reference TRBV5-1 and TRBJ2-5, reads KAGVTQTPRYLIKTRGQQVTLSCSPISGHRSVSWYQQTPGQGLQFLFEYFSETQRNKGNFPGRFSGRQFSNSRSEMNVSTLELGDSALYLCASSLGDMAFQETQYFGPGTRLLVL.